This TCR beta chain was sequenced during a study of CD8+ T cells in alopecia areata. Study-wide results and caveats: Between patients, shared TCR sequences were less clear than in mice. This was possibly due in part to HLA diversity in the patient population. Tofacitinib significantly brought down scalp clonality and expanded CD8+ clones among top 100. With just one nonresponder, it is still uncertain whether baseline CD8+ expansion relates to response.

As for treatment: oral pan-JAK inhibitor, 5-10 mg twice daily. Both peripheral blood and punch biopsies of lesional scalp skin were obtained from patients who had alopecia areata. Details on this clone: What it binds is unknown.

Following RNA extraction, reverse transcription yielded cDNA that acted as the sequencing template. Clones were sequenced by immunoSEQ multiplex PCR, and TCRdb holds only the in-frame ones, with some missing. Of roughly 110,000 clones in the sample, roughly 84% were seen once. V lost 2 bases, J lost 4 bases, and 11 bases stayed unmatched. The V gene's germline CDR1 is SGHKS and CDR2 YYEKEE (reference sequence). CDR3 size: 16 residues. The receptor was isolated from a human donor with alopecia areata. This material consisted of CD8+ T cells sorted from blood, taken at week 24, from a patient treated with tofacitinib. The chain employs TRBV5-5 and TRBJ1-2; 7 bases are a match to TRBD1. The CDR3 sequence is CASSLELVDRVYGYTF. The CDR3 DNA reads as TGTGCCAGCAGCTTAGAACTTGTTGACAGGGTCTATGGCTACACCTTC.